This T cell receptor beta chain emerged from a study of blood T cell repertoires in COVID-19. Study-wide context: The samples span acute and convalescent COVID-19 from the United States, Italy and Spain. PBMCs, B-cell-depleted T cells, or T cells were the source of the cDNA or gDNA that made up the material.

Looked up from germline, CDR1 is LNHDA and CDR2 is SQIVND (reference sequence). V was clipped by 7 bases and J by 4 bases, with 19 bases between them. This CDR3 has 15 residues. As handled by the study authors: Quantification of nucleated cells was approximated via reference gene primer amplification. The table came from immunoSEQ multiplex PCR; TCRdb's copy has only in-frame clones and leaves some out. The DNA gave D and trimming, while V, J and clone size come from that table. The top ten clones hold 15% to 20% of a sample with 70,000 to 90,000 clones, about four fifths of them seen once. The sequence derives from a human donor in a cohort sampled during active COVID-19. Sequencing input: peripheral blood. The J gene is TRBJ1-1, the V gene TRBV19; a possible D gene is TRBD1 (6 bases). DNA of the CDR3: TGTGCCAGTACCGTATGGCGGGGGGCGGGCACTGAAGCTTTCTTT. This codes for CASTVWRGAGTEAFF. Full variable domain (rest looked up from reference TRBV19 and TRBJ1-1): DGGITQSPKYLFRKEGQNVTLSCEQNLNHDAMYWYRQDPGQGLRLIYYSQIVNDFQKGDIAEGYSVSREKKESFPLTVTSAQKNPTAFYLCASTVWRGAGTEAFFGQGTRLTVV.